This T cell receptor (beta chain) stems from a study of CD8 T cells in ankylosing spondylitis. Broader study findings: It was reported that disease-linked clones were significantly enriched in matched ankylosing spondylitis synovial fluid. Characteristic of ankylosing spondylitis blood, it appeared, was a TCR beta motif comprising fewer than 10 highly homologous variants.

TCRdb reprocessed the 5' RACE reads with MiXCR, giving one entry per CDR3 protein. This sample has under 200,000 distinct CDR3 sequences, with 9.5% to 10% found just once. Germline V CDR1 and CDR2: MNHEY, SVGAGI. Trimming took off 4 bases at V and 4 bases at J, with 16 bases between the two ends. There are 15 residues in the CDR3. This clonotype was seen many times. What it recognizes is unknown. Sequencing was performed on blood, either unsorted or a sorted T cell fraction (not recorded which). This TCR was sampled from a female donor with ankylosing spondylitis or in good health (not recorded which). The chain joins TRBV6-5 to TRBJ1-1, with D uncertain. CDR3 DNA: TGTGCCAGCAGTTCTCTTCCGGGCTACGGCACTGAAGCTTTCTTT. Amino acid sequence: CASSSLPGYGTEAFF.